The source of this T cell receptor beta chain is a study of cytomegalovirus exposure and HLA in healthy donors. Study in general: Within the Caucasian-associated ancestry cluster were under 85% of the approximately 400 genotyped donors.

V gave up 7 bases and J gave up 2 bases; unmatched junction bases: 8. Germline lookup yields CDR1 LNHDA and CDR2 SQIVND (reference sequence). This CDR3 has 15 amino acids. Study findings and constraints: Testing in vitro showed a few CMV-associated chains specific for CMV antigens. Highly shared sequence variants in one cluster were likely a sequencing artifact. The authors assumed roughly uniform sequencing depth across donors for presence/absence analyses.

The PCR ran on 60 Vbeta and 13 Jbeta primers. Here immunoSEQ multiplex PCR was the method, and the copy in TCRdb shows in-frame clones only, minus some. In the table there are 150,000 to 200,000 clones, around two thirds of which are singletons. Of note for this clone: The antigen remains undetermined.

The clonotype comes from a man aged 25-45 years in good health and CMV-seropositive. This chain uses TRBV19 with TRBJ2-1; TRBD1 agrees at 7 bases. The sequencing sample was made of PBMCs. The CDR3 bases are TGTGCCAGTACTTTTACAGGGGCTACCTACAATGAGCAGTTCTTC. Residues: CASTFTGATYNEQFF. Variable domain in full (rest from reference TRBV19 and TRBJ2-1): DGGITQSPKYLFRKEGQNVTLSCEQNLNHDAMYWYRQDPGQGLRLIYYSQIVNDFQKGDIAEGYSVSREKKESFPLTVTSAQKNPTAFYLCASTFTGATYNEQFFGPGTRLTVL.